This T cell receptor (beta chain) was recovered during a study of cytomegalovirus exposure and HLA in healthy donors. Study-level findings and limits: TCR beta V segments were, for the most part, productive about 87% or about 30% of the time in an earlier analysis.

Both 60 Vbeta primers and 13 Jbeta primers went into the PCR. Assay: immunoSEQ multiplex PCR; the TCRdb copy retains only in-frame clones and omits some. This table lists some 130,000 clones. Germline CDR1 is SGHTA and CDR2 is FQGNSA. The V end lost 0 bases, the J end lost 5 bases, and 8 bases lay between the germline ends. The CDR3 covers 14 residues. Of note for this clone: The target antigen is unknown.

The chain couples TRBV7-2 to TRBJ1-5; D is perhaps TRBD1 (5 bases). The sample comprised PBMCs. The TCR was taken from a woman aged 35 to 49 in good health and CMV-seropositive. CDR3 sequence (DNA): TGTGCCAGCAGCTTAGCGGGGGGGTATCAGCCCCAGCATTTT. It translates to CASSLAGGYQPQHF.